The 5 T cell receptor beta chains below all came from one sample that was sequenced in a study of T cell repertoires in cytomegalovirus infection. These TCRs' antigens remain unknown. MiXCR, run by TCRdb on the reads, gives a single entry per CDR3 protein. The data hold 800,000 to 950,000 distinct CDR3 sequences, with 30% to 35% observed a single time. Sequences were derived from cultured CD8+ T cells from PBMCs, sampled from culture after CMV antigen stimulation. These receptors all stem from a human donor in good health (CMV status not recorded). Some clones in this sample may be carry-over from other donors' samples.

This sequence joins TRBV7-9 and TRBJ2-5; the match to TRBD1 covers 9 bases. Per germline, CDR1 SEHNR and CDR2 FQNEAQ (reference sequence). Unmatched junction bases numbered 6, after V lost 3 bases and J lost 1 base. The CDR3 spans 16 residues. CDR3 in DNA: TGTGCCAGCAGCTTTGCGGACAGGGGCCTCCAAGAGACCCAGTACTTC. It translates to CASSFADRGLQETQYF.

The rearrangement uses TRBV7-6 and TRBJ2-1; D gene unclear. Germline V gives CDR1 SGHVS, CDR2 FNYEAQ. The CDR3 is 13 amino acids. With 2 bases removed from V and 6 bases from J, the gap between germline ends came to 8 bases. The CDR3 here is CASSLSVSNEQFF. CDR3 nucleotide sequence: TGTGCCAGCAGCTTAAGTGTCAGCAATGAGCAGTTCTTC.

This clonotype occurred many times. The J gene is TRBJ2-1, the V gene TRBV7-6; D uncertain. Germline-derived CDR1 and CDR2 are SGHVS and FNYEAQ. This CDR3 is 12 amino acids long. Between the trimmed V and J ends, which lost 1 base and 10 bases, there was a span of 8 bases. CDR3 in DNA: TGTGCCAGCAGCTTAGGGGTGAGCGAGCAGTTCTTC. Protein sequence: CASSLGVSEQFF.

As to this clonotype: At one boundary the junction diverges from the germline segment, which might be a read error. The chain couples TRBV7-9 to TRBJ1-1, with unresolved D. This CDR3 has 13 amino acids. Germline V gives CDR1 SEHNR, CDR2 FQNEAQ (reference sequence). CDR3 protein: CARSLAGHTEAFF. The CDR3 DNA follows: TGTGCCAGGAGCTTAGCAGGACACACTGAAGCTTTCTTT.

In this sample, this clonotype turned up a few times. The rearrangement uses TRBV7-9 and TRBJ2-7, with a tentative D call TRBD2 (7 bases). CDR3 size: 17 residues. Germline lookup yields CDR1 SEHNR and CDR2 FQNEAQ (reference sequence). Trimming left V 5 bases short and J 1 base short, with 21 bases between. The CDR3 spells CASSPPEGGEYSYEQYF. DNA for the CDR3: TGTGCCAGCAGCCCTCCCGAGGGGGGGGAGTATTCCTACGAGCAGTACTTC.